This note documents a single TCR beta chain sequence. The record originates from a study of blood T cell repertoires in COVID-19. Sequencing used immunoSEQ multiplex PCR; TCRdb keeps in-frame clones, though not all of them. The sample consists of 100,000 to 150,000 clones, 75% to 90% of them appearing once. V was clipped by 0 bases and J by 5 bases; unmatched bases: 3. CDR3 size: 16 residues. In germline, CDR1 is MNHEY, CDR2 SVGAGI. Sequenced: peripheral blood. The V call is TRBV6-5, the J call TRBJ2-2, with 10 bases that match TRBD1. The receptor comes from a man aged 55 to 70 with COVID-19, enrolled during active disease. In DNA, the CDR3 is TGTGCCAGCAGTTACTCGGGACAGGGGTGGACCGGGGAGCTGTTTTTT. Translated: CASSYSGQGWTGELFF.